Included here is one TCR beta chain sequence, with context. What it binds is not known. This record belongs to a study of cytomegalovirus exposure and HLA in healthy donors. Study overall: Across 350 to 400 genotyped donors, 65% to 90% landed in the Caucasian-associated ancestry cluster. Study-wide findings and caveats: Fewer N-insertions (relative to the roughly 700-donor mean) were reportedly seen in an Asian-associated ancestry cluster in a later analysis. In a later analysis, a missense DCLRE1C variant was linked to TCR beta V- and J-gene trimming.

PCR was performed using 60 Vbeta and 13 Jbeta primers. Assay: immunoSEQ multiplex PCR; the TCRdb copy retains only in-frame clones and omits some. The repertoire has about 210,000 clones, 83% of them found once; the top ten carry approximately 1.7%. As for the donors, each was a healthy bone marrow donor. CDR3 length equals 12 residues. The V end lost 5 bases, the J end lost 3 bases, and 8 bases lay between the germline ends. Germline loops: CDR1 MNHEY, CDR2 SVGAGI. The sequence came from a man aged 35-49 years in good health and CMV-seropositive. The sequencing sample was made of PBMCs. The J gene is TRBJ2-7, the V gene TRBV6-5; D is perhaps TRBD2 (6 bases). CDR3 in DNA: TGTGCCAGCAGTCTGGAGGGCTACGAGCAGTACTTC. Its translation is CASSLEGYEQYF.